The present T cell receptor beta chain was sequenced within a study of shared T cell receptors in the human thymus. The repertoire was sequenced with immunoSEQ multiplex PCR; TCRdb's copy has only in-frame clones and lacks some. Of some 760,000 clones in the sample, 70% to 90% were seen once. The CDR3 contains 17 residues. Looked up from germline, CDR1 is SGHKS and CDR2 is YYEKEE (reference sequence). V was shortened by 7 bases and J by 0 bases, with 20 bases between the two germline ends. This clone appeared a few times. The data also belong to a second study, concerning human thymus T cells.

The origin of this receptor is a girl under two years old with a congenital heart defect. This chain joins TRBV5-5 and TRBJ2-1; maybe TRBD1 (5 bases). Sequenced input: thymocytes. The CDR3 reads CASVSGRGRDSYNEQFF. DNA for the CDR3: TGTGCCAGCGTAAGTGGGCGTGGCAGGGACTCCTACAATGAGCAGTTCTTC.